This T cell receptor (beta chain) was identified during a study of long-term antiretroviral therapy in people with HIV. Study-wide points: Collection of the blood took place between the mid-2000s and the late 2010s. The ART regimens in use then may have been less effective than current ones. Viral resistance, ART adherence and therapy changes all lacked available data. Compared with controls, HIV repertoires showed narrower CDR3 length ranges. Although diversity increased after ART, it remained lower than in transplant donor controls.

Version v3.0 of the immunoSEQ assay ran at survey level. Profiling relied on immunoSEQ multiplex PCR, and the TCRdb table lists in-frame clones only, not all of them. The sample lists about 28,000 clones, more than 80% occurring once. Concerning this clone: The antigen is undetermined.

Sequenced material: unsorted PBMCs, taken 0.3 years after starting antiretroviral therapy. This sequence was found in a man aged 40-55 years with HIV.

CDR3 DNA: TGTGCCAGCAGGCGGTGGTCAACTAATGAAAAACTGTTTTTT. Translating it yields CASRRWSTNEKLFF. The J gene is TRBJ1-4, the V gene TRBV6-5; D is undetermined. CDR1 and CDR2 from the germline V gene are MNHEY and SVGAGI. The CDR3 is 14 amino acids. The germline V and J ends were trimmed by 6 bases and 0 bases, with 8 bases remaining between them.